This entry is about one T cell receptor (beta chain). Its specificity is unknown. Compared with germline, one end of the junction differs, possibly owing to a read error. The sample is drawn from a study of post-analysis software for immune sequencing data. Whole-study results and caveats: Under F measure analysis, samples from one preparation batch co-clustered strongly.

TCR beta cDNA libraries included unique molecular identifiers. TCRdb called the PCR reads again in MiXCR, with one record for every CDR3 protein. The sample contains roughly 800,000 distinct CDR3 sequences, approximately 44% of which appear only once. The origin of this receptor is a girl aged 5 to 17 with multiple sclerosis. Sequencing input: blood.

The chain's CDR3 is CASMRGGSHEQYF. CDR3 coding DNA: TGTGCCAGCATGAGAGGGGGCTCCCACGAGCAGTACTTC. This sequence joins TRBV2 and TRBJ2-5, with 7 nucleotides matching TRBD1. The J call is doubtful: the DNA matches TRBJ2-7 better. This CDR3 contains 13 residues. Germline CDR1 is SNHLY and CDR2 is FYNNEI.